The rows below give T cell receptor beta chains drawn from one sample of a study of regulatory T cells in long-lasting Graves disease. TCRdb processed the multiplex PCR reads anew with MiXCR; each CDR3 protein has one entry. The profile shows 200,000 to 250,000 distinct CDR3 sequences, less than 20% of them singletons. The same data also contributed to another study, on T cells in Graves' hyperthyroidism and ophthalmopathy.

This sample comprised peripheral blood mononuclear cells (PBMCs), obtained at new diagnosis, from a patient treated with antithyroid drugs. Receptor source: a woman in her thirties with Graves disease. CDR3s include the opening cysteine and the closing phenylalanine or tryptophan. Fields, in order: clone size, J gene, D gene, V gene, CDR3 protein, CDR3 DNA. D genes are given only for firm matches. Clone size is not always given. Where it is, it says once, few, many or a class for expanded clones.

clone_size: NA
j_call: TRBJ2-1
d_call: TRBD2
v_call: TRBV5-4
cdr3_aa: CASSLARGGGNEQFF
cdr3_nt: TGTGCCAGCAGCTTGGCTCGGGGGGGAGGGAATGAGCAGTTCTTC

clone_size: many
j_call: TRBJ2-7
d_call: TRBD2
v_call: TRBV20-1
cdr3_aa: CSAPGTSGILLHEQYF
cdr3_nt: TGCAGTGCCCCCGGGACTAGCGGGATCCTACTGCACGAGCAGTACTTC

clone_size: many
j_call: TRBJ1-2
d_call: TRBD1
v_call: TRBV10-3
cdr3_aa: CAISALQGARNYGYTF
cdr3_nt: TGTGCCATCAGTGCCCTACAGGGGGCGAGGAACTATGGCTACACCTTC

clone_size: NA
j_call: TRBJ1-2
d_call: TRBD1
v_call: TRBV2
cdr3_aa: CASSGDRAFYGYTF
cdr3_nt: TGTGCCAGCAGCGGGGACAGGGCCTTCTATGGCTACACCTTC

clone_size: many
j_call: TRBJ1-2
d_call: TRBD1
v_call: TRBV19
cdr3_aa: CASSLGQGSDGYTF
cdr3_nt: TGTGCCAGTAGTTTAGGACAGGGGAGCGATGGCTACACCTTC

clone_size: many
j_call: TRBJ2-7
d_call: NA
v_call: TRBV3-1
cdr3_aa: CASSQVNYEQYF
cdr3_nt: TGTGCCAGCAGCCAAGTCAACTACGAGCAGTACTTC

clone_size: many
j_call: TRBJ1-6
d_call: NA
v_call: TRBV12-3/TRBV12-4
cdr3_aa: CASRGSYNSPLHF
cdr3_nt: TGTGCCAGCAGGGGTTCCTATAATTCACCCCTCCACTTT

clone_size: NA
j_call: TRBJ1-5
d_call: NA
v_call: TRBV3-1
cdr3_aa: CASSQVFTGSNQPQHF
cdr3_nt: TGTGCCAGCAGCCAAGTGTTTACAGGGAGCAATCAGCCCCAGCATTTT

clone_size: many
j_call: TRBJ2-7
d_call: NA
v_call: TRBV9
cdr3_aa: CASSPGTLAYEQYF
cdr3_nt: TGTGCCAGCAGCCCCGGGACCCTAGCCTACGAGCAGTACTTC

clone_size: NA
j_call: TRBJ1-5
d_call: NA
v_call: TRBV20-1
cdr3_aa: CSASGPNQPQHF
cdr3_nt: TGCAGTGCTAGCGGCCCTAATCAGCCCCAGCATTTT

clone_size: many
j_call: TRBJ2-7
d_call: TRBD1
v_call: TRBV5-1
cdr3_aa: CASSVNRDRYQQYF
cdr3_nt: TGCGCCAGCAGCGTGAACCGGGACAGGTATCAGCAGTACTTC

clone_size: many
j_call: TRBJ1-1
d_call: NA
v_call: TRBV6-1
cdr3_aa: CASSDVGDMNTEAFF
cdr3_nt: TGTGCCAGCAGTGATGTAGGGGACATGAACACTGAAGCTTTCTTT

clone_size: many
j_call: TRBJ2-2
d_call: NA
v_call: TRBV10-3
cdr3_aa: CAIKGTSNTGELFF
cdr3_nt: TGTGCCATCAAAGGGACAAGTAACACCGGGGAGCTGTTTTTT

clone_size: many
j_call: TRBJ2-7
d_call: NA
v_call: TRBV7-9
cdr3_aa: CASSDLFYEQYF
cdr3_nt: TGTGCCAGCAGCGATCTATTCTACGAGCAGTACTTC

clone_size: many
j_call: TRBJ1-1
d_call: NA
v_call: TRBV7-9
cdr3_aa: CASSLDPQSTEAFF
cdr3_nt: TGTGCCAGCAGCTTAGATCCCCAGAGCACTGAAGCTTTCTTT

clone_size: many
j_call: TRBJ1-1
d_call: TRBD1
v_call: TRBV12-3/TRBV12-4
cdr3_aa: CASSAGGAEAFF
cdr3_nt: TGTGCCAGCAGTGCAGGGGGGGCTGAAGCTTTCTTT

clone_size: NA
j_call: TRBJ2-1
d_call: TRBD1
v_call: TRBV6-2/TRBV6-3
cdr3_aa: CASSRQGLMNEQFF
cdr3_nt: TGTGCCAGCAGTCGACAGGGGTTAATGAATGAGCAGTTCTTC